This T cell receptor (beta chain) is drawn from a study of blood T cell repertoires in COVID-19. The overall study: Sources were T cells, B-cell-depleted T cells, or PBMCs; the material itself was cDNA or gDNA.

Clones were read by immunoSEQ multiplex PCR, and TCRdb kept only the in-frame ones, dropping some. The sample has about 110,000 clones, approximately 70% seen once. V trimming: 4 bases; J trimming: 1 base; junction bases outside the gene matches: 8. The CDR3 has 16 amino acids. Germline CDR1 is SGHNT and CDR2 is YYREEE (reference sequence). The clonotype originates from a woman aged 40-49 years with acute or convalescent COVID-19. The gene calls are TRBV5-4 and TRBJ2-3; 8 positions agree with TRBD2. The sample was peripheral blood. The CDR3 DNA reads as TGTGCCAGCAGCGTGGCGGGGGGCCCCCGCACAGATACGCAGTATTTT. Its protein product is CASSVAGGPRTDTQYF.